The source of this TCR beta chain is a study of blood T cell repertoires in COVID-19. In the study overall: Researchers got acute and convalescent COVID-19 samples from the United States, Italy and Spain.

Assay: immunoSEQ multiplex PCR; the TCRdb copy retains only in-frame clones and omits some. The data hold some 240,000 clones, with roughly 84% observed a single time. This CDR3 is 13 amino acids long. Germline loops: CDR1 LGHNT, CDR2 FRNRAP. With 11 bases removed from V and 5 bases from J, the gap between germline ends came to 16 bases. Sequenced sample: PBMCs or T cells enriched from blood (not recorded which). The chain employs TRBV12-5 and TRBJ2-1, with D tentatively TRBD2 (6 bases). The receptor was isolated from a man aged 50 to 59 who had recovered from COVID-19. This CDR3 is CAAYKGGNNEQFF. The CDR3 DNA reads TGTGCTGCATATAAAGGAGGGAACAATGAGCAGTTCTTC.